The rows below give T cell receptor beta chains drawn from one sample of a study of blood T cell repertoires in COVID-19. The table came from immunoSEQ multiplex PCR; TCRdb's copy has only in-frame clones and leaves some out. This sample has around 280,000 clones, with around 85% found just once. Sequenced input: PBMCs or T cells enriched from blood (not recorded which). Every receptor here comes from a woman between 35 and 50 years old who had recovered from COVID-19. CDR3s include the opening cysteine and the closing phenylalanine or tryptophan. A D gene is named only where the DNA matches it firmly.

TRBV29-1	TRBJ1-2	-	TGCAGCGTTGAAGAAAACGTAGGGGATGGCTACACCTTC	CSVEENVGDGYTF
TRBV4-3	TRBJ2-3	TRBD2	TGCGCCAGCAGCCAAGTGGCTAGCGGGAGCACAGATACGCAGTATTTT	CASSQVASGSTDTQYF
TRBV7-2	TRBJ2-2	-	TGTGCCAGTTCCCAAACCCGGGGGTCCACCGGGGAGCTGTTTTTT	CASSQTRGSTGELFF
TRBV7-8	TRBJ2-5	-	TGTGCCAGCAGCTTAGTCAGAGAGACCCAGTACTTC	CASSLVRETQYF
TRBV28	TRBJ2-7	TRBD2	TGTGCCAGCAGTCCGGAGCGGGATCCCATGGGATACTCCTACGAGCAGTACTTC	CASSPERDPMGYSYEQYF
TRBV15	TRBJ2-7	-	TGTGCCACCAGCAGAGAACTACCTACCTACGAGCAGTACTTC	CATSRELPTYEQYF
TRBV3-1/TRBV3-2	TRBJ2-2	TRBD1	TGTGCCAGCAGCCAACTGACAGGGGCCACCGGGGAGCTGTTTTTT	CASSQLTGATGELFF
TRBV7-2	TRBJ2-1	TRBD1	TGTGCCAGCAGCTTAGTTCAGGGGGCGAACAATGAGCAGTTCTTC	CASSLVQGANNEQFF
TRBV10-2	TRBJ2-3	TRBD1	TGCGCCACAGGGGACAGGGGGCGCTCAGATACGCAGTATTTT	CATGDRGRSDTQYF
TRBV6-2/TRBV6-3	TRBJ1-3	TRBD1	TGTGCCAGCAGTCGGACAGGGCCGAGCACCATATATTTT	CASSRTGPSTIYF